These 28 T cell receptor beta chains were sequenced from one sample in a study of monozygotic twins with inflammatory bowel disease. Reanalyzing the 5' RACE reads, TCRdb keeps one entry per CDR3 protein, without DNA. Its table records fewer than 550,000 distinct CDR3 sequences. Material: blood. The receptors derive from a human donor with ulcerative colitis or Crohn's disease, or a healthy co-twin of an affected twin (not recorded which).

The chain joins TRBV24-1 to TRBJ2-2; the D gene TCRdb calls, TRBD2, cannot be checked with no DNA. Germline CDR1 reads KGHDR; CDR2 reads SFDVKD. The CDR3 is 16 residues long. The CDR3 sequence is CATSDRGGVNTGELFF.

The chain joins TRBV4-1 to TRBJ2-7. The CDR3 length is 14 residues. Germline V gene sequence: CDR1 MGHRA, CDR2 YSYEKL. CDR3 loop: CASSQVAPSYEQYF.

CDR3 sequence reads: CASSLTGLLVTGELFF. V usage is TRBV6-1 and J usage is TRBJ2-2. CDR1 is MNHNS and CDR2 is SASEGT in the germline V gene. The CDR3 is 16 amino acids.

The genes are TRBV7-2 and TRBJ1-5; TCRdb designates TRBD1, a call that cannot be tested without DNA. Germline CDR1 is SGHTA and CDR2 is FQGNSA. This CDR3 has 13 amino acids. The CDR3 protein is CASSTDRDQPQHF.

The chain links TRBV5-4 to TRBJ1-2; TCRdb's D gene call, TRBD1, goes unchecked for lack of DNA. The CDR3 has 16 amino acids. Germline V gene sequence: CDR1 SGHNT, CDR2 YYREEE (reference sequence). This chain's CDR3 is CASSPPILTGIYGYTF.

This chain's CDR3 is CASSFRGQGAAKNIQYF. This chain uses TRBV6-2 or TRBV6-3 with TRBJ2-4; the TCRdb D gene call, TRBD1, has no DNA to confirm it. Germline-derived CDR1 and CDR2 are MNHEY and SVGEGT. This CDR3 is 17 amino acids long.

The genes are TRBV28 and TRBJ2-4. CDR3 length equals 16 residues. Per the germline V gene, CDR1 is MDHEN and CDR2 is SYDVKM. The CDR3 here is CASSLSGAPRDNIQYF.

V is TRBV7-6 and J is TRBJ2-3; TCRdb designates TRBD2, a call that cannot be tested without DNA. Germline assignment: CDR1 SGHVS and CDR2 FNYEAQ. The CDR3 totals 18 residues. CDR3 protein: CASSLEPPSGRITDTQYF. The complete variable domain, with remaining parts taken from reference TRBV7-6 and TRBJ2-3, reads GAGVSQSPRYKVTKRGQDVALRCDPISGHVSLYWYRQALGQGPEFLTYFNYEAQQDKSGLPNDRFSAERPEGSISTLTIQRTEQRDSAMYRCASSLEPPSGRITDTQYFGPGTRLTVL.

The chain couples TRBV29-1 to TRBJ1-1; the D call of TRBD1 rests on TCRdb alone, since no DNA is present to check it. Looked up from germline, CDR1 is SQVTM and CDR2 is ANQGSEA. The CDR3 length is 15 residues. This CDR3 reads CSVLSYRGMNTEAFF.

This chain connects TRBV10-3 to TRBJ2-1; no DNA is available, so the TRBD1 call from TCRdb remains unchecked. Per germline, CDR1 ENHRY and CDR2 SYGVKD. The CDR3 is 12 amino acids. The CDR3 loop reads CAISEGGNEQFF.

The chain combines TRBV29-1 with TRBJ1-1. Germline V CDR1 and CDR2: SQVTM, ANQGSEA. This CDR3 comprises 16 residues. The CDR3 region is CSVGVFSAGPNTEAFF.

V is TRBV11-3 and J is TRBJ2-2; as DNA is missing, the TRBD1 call by TCRdb cannot be tested. The CDR3 sequence is 16 residues long. Germline lookup yields CDR1 SGHNT and CDR2 YENEEA. This CDR3 is CASSLNPGKSTGELFF. The variable domain in full, completed from reference TRBV11-3 and TRBJ2-2, reads EAGVVQSPRYKIIEKKQPVAFWCNPISGHNTLYWYLQNLGQGPELLIRYENEEAVDDSQLPKDRFSAERLKGVDSTLKIQPAELGDSAVYLCASSLNPGKSTGELFFGEGSRLTVL.

This CDR3 reads CATSDFNNEQFF. The chain combines TRBV24-1 with TRBJ2-1. The CDR3 is made up of 12 amino acids. From germline, CDR1 is KGHDR and CDR2 SFDVKD.

The V gene is TRBV7-2, the J gene TRBJ1-3; TCRdb selects TRBD1, and the lack of DNA leaves this call unchecked. The CDR3 length is 15 residues. Germline V gene sequence: CDR1 SGHTA, CDR2 FQGNSA. The CDR3 spells CASSGQTGSGNTIYF.

The chain couples TRBV12-3 or TRBV12-4 to TRBJ1-5; TCRdb gives TRBD1 as the D gene, but with no DNA this cannot be confirmed. CDR3 length equals 13 residues. The CDR3 here is CASSGGGNQPQHF.

The chain carries TRBV7-9 and TRBJ2-7; lacking DNA, the TRBD1 call made by TCRdb goes unchecked. The germline gives CDR1 SEHNR, CDR2 FQNEAQ (reference sequence). The CDR3 is 16 amino acids. This chain's CDR3 is CASSLGRDRGSYEQYF.

The rearrangement uses TRBV2 and TRBJ2-5; the D call from TCRdb, TRBD2, cannot be confirmed without DNA. CDR1 is SNHLY, CDR2 FYNNEI, per germline. The CDR3 consists of 15 residues. CDR3 region: CASRLGASGQETQYF.

V is TRBV20-1 and J is TRBJ2-7. The CDR3 is made up of 16 amino acids. Germline loops: CDR1 DFQATT, CDR2 SNEGSKA (reference sequence). The CDR3 loop reads CSARDMRQPSSYEQYF.

This chain uses TRBV6-2 or TRBV6-3 with TRBJ2-7; TCRdb selects TRBD2, and the lack of DNA leaves this call unchecked. The germline V gene encodes CDR1 MNHEY and CDR2 SVGEGT. The CDR3 spans 15 residues. The chain's CDR3 is CASNFAGTNRGEQYF.

The gene calls are TRBV4-1 and TRBJ2-1; the TCRdb D gene call, TRBD2, has no DNA to confirm it. CDR3 size: 17 residues. Germline V gene sequence: CDR1 MGHRA, CDR2 YSYEKL. CDR3 amino acids: CASSPREALSSYNEQFF.

The CDR3 sequence: CMGLAGDEQFF. J is TRBJ2-1 and V is TRBV20-1; as DNA is missing, the TRBD2 call by TCRdb cannot be tested. The CDR3 is 11 residues long. Germline-derived CDR1 and CDR2 are DFQATT and SNEGSKA (reference sequence).

The gene calls are TRBV3-1 and TRBJ1-1; TCRdb designates TRBD1, a call that cannot be tested without DNA. Germline CDR1 is LGHDT and CDR2 is YNNKEL (reference sequence). The CDR3 loop spans 15 amino acids. The CDR3 sequence is CASSPSRGSSTEAFF.

The chain carries TRBV6-5 and TRBJ1-1. Germline CDR1 is MNHEY and CDR2 is SVGAGI. The CDR3 totals 13 residues. CDR3 sequence reads: CASSSTRHTEAFF.

The rearrangement uses TRBV3-1 and TRBJ2-7; TCRdb calls TRBD1, which cannot be checked without DNA. Germline values: CDR1 LGHDT, CDR2 YNNKEL (reference sequence). The CDR3 length is 14 residues. The CDR3 loop is CASSQKTGGGEQYF.

The rearrangement links TRBV10-3 to TRBJ1-2; TCRdb selects TRBD1, and the lack of DNA leaves this call unchecked. Germline V CDR1 and CDR2: ENHRY, SYGVKD. The length of the CDR3 is 16 residues. CDR3 sequence reads: CAIASRDGGDNYGYTF.

The chain joins TRBV18 to TRBJ2-3. There are 15 residues in the CDR3. Germline values: CDR1 KGHSH, CDR2 LQKENI. CDR3 region: CASSRTGTSTDTQYF.

The J gene is TRBJ2-1, the V gene TRBV5-6; TCRdb names TRBD2, which stays unverified in the absence of DNA. The CDR3 length is 14 residues. Germline CDR1 reads SGHDT; CDR2 reads YYEEEE. The CDR3 is CASSLKGLEGEQFF.

This rearrangement joins TRBV20-1 to TRBJ1-5; TCRdb picks TRBD1, but there is no DNA to check that call. Per germline, CDR1 DFQATT and CDR2 SNEGSKA (reference sequence). The CDR3 is 16 amino acids. Here the CDR3 reads CSASGTGVRSNQPQHF.